The subject of this entry is one TCR beta chain. This may arise from a read error, as a much more abundant clone is one base away. TCR beta VDJ and CDR3 profiling used genomic DNA as template. Each CDR3 protein is one row after TCRdb ran MiXCR on the reads. Found here are approximately 220,000 distinct CDR3 sequences, less than 60% of them singletons; the top ten hold just under 20%. Germline V lookup: CDR1 SGHTA, CDR2 FQGNSA. CDR3 length: 13 amino acids. The sample is drawn from a study of CD8+CD57+ T cells in acquired aplastic anemia. The patients chosen for sequencing had shown expansion of CD8+CD57+ cells (detected by flow cytometry).

The receptor was derived from a human donor with aplastic anemia. The sequenced sample was sorted CD4+, CD8+, or CD8+CD57+ T cells (not recorded which) from PBMCs. The V gene is TRBV7-2, the J gene TRBJ1-1; D remains unclear. CDR3 nucleotide sequence: TGTGGCAGCAGCTTGAGAGGCCACACTGAAGCTTTCTTT. This gives the protein CGSSLRGHTEAFF.